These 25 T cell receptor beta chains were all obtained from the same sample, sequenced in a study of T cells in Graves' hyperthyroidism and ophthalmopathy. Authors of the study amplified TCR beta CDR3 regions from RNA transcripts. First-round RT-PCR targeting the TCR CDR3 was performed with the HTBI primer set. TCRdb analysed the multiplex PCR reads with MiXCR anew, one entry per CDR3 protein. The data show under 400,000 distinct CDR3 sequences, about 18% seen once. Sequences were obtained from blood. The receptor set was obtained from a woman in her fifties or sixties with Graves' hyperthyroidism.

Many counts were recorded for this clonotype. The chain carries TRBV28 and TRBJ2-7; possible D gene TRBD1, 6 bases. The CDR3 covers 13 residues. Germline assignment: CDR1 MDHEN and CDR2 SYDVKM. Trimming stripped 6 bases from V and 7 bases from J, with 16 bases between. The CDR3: CASRTQGYREQYF. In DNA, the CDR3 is TGTGCCAGCAGGACACAGGGTTACAGGGAGCAGTACTTC.

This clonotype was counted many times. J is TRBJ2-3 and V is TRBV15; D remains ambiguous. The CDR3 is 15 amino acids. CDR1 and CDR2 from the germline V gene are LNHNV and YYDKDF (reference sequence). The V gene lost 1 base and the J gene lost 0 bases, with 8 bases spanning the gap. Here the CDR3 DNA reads TGTGCCACCAGCAGAGTGGAGCGAAGCACAGATACGCAGTATTTT. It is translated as CATSRVERSTDTQYF.

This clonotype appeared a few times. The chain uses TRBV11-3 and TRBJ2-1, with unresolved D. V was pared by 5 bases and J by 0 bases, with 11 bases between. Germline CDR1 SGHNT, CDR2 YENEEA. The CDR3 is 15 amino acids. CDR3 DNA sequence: TGTGCCAGCAGCAGTCACACCGGCTCCTACAATGAGCAGTTCTTC. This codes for CASSSHTGSYNEQFF.

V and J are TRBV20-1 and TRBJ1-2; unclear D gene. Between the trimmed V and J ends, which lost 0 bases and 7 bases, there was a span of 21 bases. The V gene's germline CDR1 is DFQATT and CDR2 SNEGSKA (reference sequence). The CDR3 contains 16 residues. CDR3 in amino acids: CSARDPSAGPRAGYTF. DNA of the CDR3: TGCAGTGCTAGAGATCCGTCAGCAGGACCACGAGCTGGCTACACCTTC.

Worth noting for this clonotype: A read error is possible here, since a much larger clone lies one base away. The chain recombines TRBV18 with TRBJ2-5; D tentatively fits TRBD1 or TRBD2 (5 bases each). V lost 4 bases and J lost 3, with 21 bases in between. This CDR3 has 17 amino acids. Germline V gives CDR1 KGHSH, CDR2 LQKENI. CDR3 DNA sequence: TGTGCCAGCTCACTATCCCCCTCCGGGGCCCACAAAGAGACCCAGTACTTC. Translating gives CASSLSPSGAHKETQYF.

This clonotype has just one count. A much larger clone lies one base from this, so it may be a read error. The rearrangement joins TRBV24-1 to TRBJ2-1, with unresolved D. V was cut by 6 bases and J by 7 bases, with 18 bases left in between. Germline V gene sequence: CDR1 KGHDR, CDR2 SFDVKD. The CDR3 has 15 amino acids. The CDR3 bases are TGTGCCACCAGTAATACTTATGGGTCCGGGAATGAGCAGTTCTTC. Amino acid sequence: CATSNTYGSGNEQFF.

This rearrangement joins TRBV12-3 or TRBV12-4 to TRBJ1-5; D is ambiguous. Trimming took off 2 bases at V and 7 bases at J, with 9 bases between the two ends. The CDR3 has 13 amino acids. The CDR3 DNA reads TGTGCCAGCAGTTTACAGGTAGAACAGCCCCAGCATTTT. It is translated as CASSLQVEQPQHF.

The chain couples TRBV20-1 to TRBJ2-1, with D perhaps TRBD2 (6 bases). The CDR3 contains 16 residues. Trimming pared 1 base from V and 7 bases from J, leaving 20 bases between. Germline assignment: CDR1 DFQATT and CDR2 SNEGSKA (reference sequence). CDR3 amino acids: CSARGEEPMSGNEQFF. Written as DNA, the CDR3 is TGCAGTGCTAGAGGGGAGGAACCCATGTCGGGGAATGAGCAGTTCTTC.

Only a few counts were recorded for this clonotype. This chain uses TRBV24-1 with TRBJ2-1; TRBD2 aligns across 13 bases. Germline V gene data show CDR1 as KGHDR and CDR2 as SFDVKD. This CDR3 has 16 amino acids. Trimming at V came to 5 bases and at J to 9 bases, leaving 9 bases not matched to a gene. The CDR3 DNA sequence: TGTGCCACCAGTGGCCCACTAGCGGGAGGGCCAGGTGAGCAGTTCTTC. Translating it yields CATSGPLAGGPGEQFF.

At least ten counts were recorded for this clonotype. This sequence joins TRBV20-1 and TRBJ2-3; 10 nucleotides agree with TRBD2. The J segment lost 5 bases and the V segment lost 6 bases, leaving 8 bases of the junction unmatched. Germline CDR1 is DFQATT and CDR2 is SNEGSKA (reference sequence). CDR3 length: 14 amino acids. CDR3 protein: CSAPLAGAVDTQYF. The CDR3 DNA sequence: TGCAGTGCGCCGCTAGCGGGAGCTGTAGATACGCAGTATTTT.

CDR3 residues: CASSEPSAQGGKMVTLNEKLFF. CDR3 coding DNA: TGTGCCAGCAGTGAACCCTCTGCGCAGGGGGGTAAGATGGTGACTCTAAATGAAAAACTGTTTTTT. This chain connects TRBV6-1 to TRBJ1-4, with 7 bases aligning to TRBD1. Germline trimming cut 2 bases from V and 5 bases from J; bases unmatched to any gene: 26. Germline V lookup: CDR1 MNHNS, CDR2 SASEGT. This CDR3 spans 22 amino acids.

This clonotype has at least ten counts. The CDR3 region is CASSPPPAGVSTDTQYF. The CDR3 coding sequence is TGTGCCAGCAGTCCCCCTCCGGCGGGGGTGAGCACAGATACGCAGTATTTT. The chain recombines TRBV12-3 or TRBV12-4 with TRBJ2-3; 7 positions match TRBD2. The CDR3 consists of 17 residues. Trimming took 5 bases from V and 0 from J; bases not matched to a gene: 11.

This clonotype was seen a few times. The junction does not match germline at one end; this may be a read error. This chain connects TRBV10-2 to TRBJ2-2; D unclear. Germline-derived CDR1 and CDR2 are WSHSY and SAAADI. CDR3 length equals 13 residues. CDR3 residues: CASREFQTGELFF. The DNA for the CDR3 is TGCGCCAGCAGAGAGTTCCAAACCGGGGAGCTGTTTTTT.

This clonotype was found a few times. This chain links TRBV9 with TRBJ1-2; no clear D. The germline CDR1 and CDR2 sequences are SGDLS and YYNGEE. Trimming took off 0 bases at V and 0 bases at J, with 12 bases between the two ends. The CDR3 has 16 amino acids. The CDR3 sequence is CASSVGPRSPNYGYTF. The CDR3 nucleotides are TGTGCCAGCAGCGTAGGCCCCCGGAGCCCTAACTATGGCTACACCTTC.

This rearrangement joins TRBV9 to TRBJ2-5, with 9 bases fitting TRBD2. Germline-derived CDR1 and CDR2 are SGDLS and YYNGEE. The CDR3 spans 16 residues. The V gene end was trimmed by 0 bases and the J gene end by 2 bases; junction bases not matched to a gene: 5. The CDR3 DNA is TGTGCCAGCAGCGTAGGATCTAGCGGGGCGCAAGAGACCCAGTACTTC. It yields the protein CASSVGSSGAQETQYF.

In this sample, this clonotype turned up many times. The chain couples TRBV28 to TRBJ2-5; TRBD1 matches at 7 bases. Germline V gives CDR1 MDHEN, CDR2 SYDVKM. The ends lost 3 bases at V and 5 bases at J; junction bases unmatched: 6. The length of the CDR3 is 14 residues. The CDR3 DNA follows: TGTGCCAGCAGTTTGTCCGGGACAGAGGAGACCCAGTACTTC. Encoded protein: CASSLSGTEETQYF.

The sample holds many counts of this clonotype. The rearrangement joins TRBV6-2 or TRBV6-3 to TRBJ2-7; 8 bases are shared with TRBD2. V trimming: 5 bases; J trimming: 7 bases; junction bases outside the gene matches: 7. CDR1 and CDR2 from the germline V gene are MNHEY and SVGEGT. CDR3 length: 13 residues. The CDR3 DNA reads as TGTGCCAGCAGTATCGGGGGGGCTCGAGAGCAGTACTTC. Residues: CASSIGGAREQYF.

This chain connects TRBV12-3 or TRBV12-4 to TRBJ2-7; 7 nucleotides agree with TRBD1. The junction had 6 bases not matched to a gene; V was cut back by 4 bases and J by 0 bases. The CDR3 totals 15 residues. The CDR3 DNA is TGTGCCAGCAGTTCCGGGACAGCAGTCTCCTACGAGCAGTACTTC. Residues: CASSSGTAVSYEQYF.

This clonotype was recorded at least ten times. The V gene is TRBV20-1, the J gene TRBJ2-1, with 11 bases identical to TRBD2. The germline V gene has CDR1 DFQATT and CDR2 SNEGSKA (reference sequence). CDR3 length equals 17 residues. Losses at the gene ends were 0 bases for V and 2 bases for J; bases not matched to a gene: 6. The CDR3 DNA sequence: TGCAGTGCTAGAGATACGGCTAGCGGGAGGACCTACAATGAGCAGTTCTTC. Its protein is CSARDTASGRTYNEQFF.

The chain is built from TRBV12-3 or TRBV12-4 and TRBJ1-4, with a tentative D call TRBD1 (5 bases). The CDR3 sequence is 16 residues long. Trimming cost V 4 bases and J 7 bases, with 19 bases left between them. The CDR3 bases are TGTGCCAGCAGTTACTCAACCCAGGGATTGGGTGAAAAACTGTTTTTT. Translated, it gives CASSYSTQGLGEKLFF.

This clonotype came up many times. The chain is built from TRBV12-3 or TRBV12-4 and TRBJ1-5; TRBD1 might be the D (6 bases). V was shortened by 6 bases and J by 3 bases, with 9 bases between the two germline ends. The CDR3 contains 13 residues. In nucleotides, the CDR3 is TGTGCCAGCAGGGACAGACTCAATCAGCCCCAGCATTTT. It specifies CASRDRLNQPQHF.

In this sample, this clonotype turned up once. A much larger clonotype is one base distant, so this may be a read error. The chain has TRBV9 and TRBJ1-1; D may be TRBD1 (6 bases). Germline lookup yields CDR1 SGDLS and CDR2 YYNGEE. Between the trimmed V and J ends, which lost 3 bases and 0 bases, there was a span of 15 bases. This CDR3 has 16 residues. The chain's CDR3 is CASSAGRDTMNTEAFF. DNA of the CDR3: TGTGCCAGCAGCGCAGGCAGGGACACAATGAACACTGAAGCTTTCTTT.

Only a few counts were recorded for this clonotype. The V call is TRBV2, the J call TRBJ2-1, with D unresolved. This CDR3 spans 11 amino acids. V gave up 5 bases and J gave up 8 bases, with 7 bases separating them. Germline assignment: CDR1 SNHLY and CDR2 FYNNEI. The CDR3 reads CASSYHDEQFF. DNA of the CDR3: TGTGCCAGCAGTTACCACGATGAGCAGTTCTTC.

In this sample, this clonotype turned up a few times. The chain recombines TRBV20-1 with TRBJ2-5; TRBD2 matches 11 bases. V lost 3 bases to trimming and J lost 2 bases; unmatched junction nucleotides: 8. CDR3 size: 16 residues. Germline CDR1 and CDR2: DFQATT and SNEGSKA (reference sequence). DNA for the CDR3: TGCAGTGCTAGTGTGGGACTAGCGGTCCCGCAAGAGACCCAGTACTTC. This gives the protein CSASVGLAVPQETQYF.

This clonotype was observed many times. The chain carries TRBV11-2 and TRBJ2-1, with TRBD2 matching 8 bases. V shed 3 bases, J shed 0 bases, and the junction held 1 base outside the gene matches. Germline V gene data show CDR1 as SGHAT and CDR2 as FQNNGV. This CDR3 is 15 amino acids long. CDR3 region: CASSFSGSSYNEQFF. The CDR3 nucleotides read TGTGCCAGCAGCTTCAGCGGGAGCTCCTACAATGAGCAGTTCTTC.